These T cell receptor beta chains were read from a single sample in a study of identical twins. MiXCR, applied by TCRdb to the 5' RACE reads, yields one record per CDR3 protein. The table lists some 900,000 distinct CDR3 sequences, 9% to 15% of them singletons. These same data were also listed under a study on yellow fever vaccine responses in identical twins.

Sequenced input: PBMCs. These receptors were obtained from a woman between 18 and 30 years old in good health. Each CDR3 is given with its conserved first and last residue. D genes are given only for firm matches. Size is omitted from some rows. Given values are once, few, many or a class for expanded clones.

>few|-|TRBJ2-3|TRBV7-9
CASSLADSRGSDTQYF
TGTGCCAGCAGCTTAGCGGACAGCCGAGGATCAGATACGCAGTATTTT
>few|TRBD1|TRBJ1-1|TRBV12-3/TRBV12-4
CASRSTGGAASEAFF
TGTGCCAGCAGATCCACAGGGGGCGCAGCCTCTGAAGCTTTCTTT
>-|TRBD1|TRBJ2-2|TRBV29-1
CSVELGQGHTGELFF
TGCAGCGTTGAATTGGGACAGGGGCACACCGGGGAGCTGTTTTTT
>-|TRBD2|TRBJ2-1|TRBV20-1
CSARDPAGGLDEQFF
TGCAGTGCTAGAGACCCCGCGGGGGGGCTCGATGAGCAGTTCTTC
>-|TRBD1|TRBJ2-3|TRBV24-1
CATGGGTGVLTSATQYF
TGTGCCACTGGAGGGGGGACAGGGGTACTTACATCGGCGACGCAGTATTTT
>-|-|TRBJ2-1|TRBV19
CASSQDRGNNEQFF
TGTGCCAGTAGTCAAGACCGGGGGAACAATGAGCAGTTCTTC
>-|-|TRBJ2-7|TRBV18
CASSPIPDYEQYF
TGTGCCAGCTCACCTATTCCAGACTACGAGCAGTACTTC
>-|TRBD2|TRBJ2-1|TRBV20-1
CSARDPGLAGGPSYNEQFF
TGCAGTGCTAGAGATCCGGGACTAGCGGGAGGGCCCTCCTACAATGAGCAGTTCTTC
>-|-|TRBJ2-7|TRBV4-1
CASSQDWSPMGAVTSYEQYF
TGCGCCAGCAGCCAAGATTGGTCCCCCATGGGAGCTGTGACATCCTACGAGCAGTACTTC
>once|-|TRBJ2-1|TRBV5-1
CASSGNPGLLGDEQFF
TGCGCCAGCAGCGGAAACCCGGGACTGTTGGGAGATGAGCAGTTCTTC
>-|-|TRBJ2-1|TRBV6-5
CASSYQGAQPNEQFF
TGTGCCAGCAGTTACCAGGGCGCCCAACCCAATGAGCAGTTCTTC
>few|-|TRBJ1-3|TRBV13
CASSREAALGNTIYF
TGTGCCAGCAGCAGAGAGGCGGCACTTGGAAACACCATATATTTT